What follows is one TCR beta chain and its context. Antigen: not known. This record belongs to a study of T-cell memory formation after mild COVID-19. Findings and limits, study-wide: Nothing confirmed that second-wave clones peaking on day 37 were specific for SARS-CoV-2. Most CD4+ clones that shrank were in CM and EM, while CD8+ ones turned up in EMRA.

This CDR3 is 15 amino acids long. The germline gives CDR1 SEHNR, CDR2 FQNEAQ (reference sequence). The V gene end was trimmed by 5 bases and the J gene end by 0 bases; junction bases not matched to a gene: 4. The 5'RACE method, run with constant-segment primers, produced TCR alpha and TCR beta cDNA libraries (carrying sample barcodes and UMIs). TCRdb processed the 5' RACE reads anew with MiXCR; each CDR3 protein has one entry. The data hold hundreds of thousands of distinct CDR3 sequences, with roughly a quarter observed a single time. This chain joins TRBV7-9 and TRBJ2-7; 10 nucleotides align to TRBD1. This sequence originates from an adult woman who had mild COVID-19 (a few samples of this study predate the infection). Cell type and time point are not known. Sequenced input: PBMCs or a T cell subset sorted from them (not recorded which). In DNA, the CDR3 is TGTGCCAGCAGCAGGGGACAGGGGTACTCCTACGAGCAGTACTTC. This gives the protein CASSRGQGYSYEQYF.